This T cell receptor beta chain was retrieved from a study of CD8+ T cells in alopecia areata. The wider study: The protocol delivered tofacitinib for 6 to 18 months, then withdrew it for 6 months. General observations from the study: Researchers report lesional scalp, most notably alopecia totalis/universalis, outstripped normal scalp in clonality.

Details on this clone: Its target is unknown.

Treatment described: oral pan-JAK inhibitor, 5-10 mg twice daily. The V segment lost 5 bases and the J segment 2 bases; nucleotides outside the gene matches: 6. CDR3 size: 15 residues. CDR1 SNHLY and CDR2 FYNNEI come from the germline V gene. RNA extraction was followed by reverse transcription into cDNA, which acted as the sequencing template. Sequencing used immunoSEQ multiplex PCR; TCRdb keeps in-frame clones, though not all of them. In the table there are 200,000 to 250,000 clones, about three fifths of which are singletons. This sequence was found in a human donor with alopecia areata. This material consisted of CD4+ T cells sorted from blood, taken at week 4, from a patient treated with tofacitinib. The chain is built from TRBV2 and TRBJ2-7, with 10 bases fitting TRBD1. This chain's CDR3 is CASSYVGQGAYEQYF. Written as DNA, the CDR3 is TGTGCCAGCAGTTACGTCGGACAGGGGGCCTACGAGCAGTACTTC.